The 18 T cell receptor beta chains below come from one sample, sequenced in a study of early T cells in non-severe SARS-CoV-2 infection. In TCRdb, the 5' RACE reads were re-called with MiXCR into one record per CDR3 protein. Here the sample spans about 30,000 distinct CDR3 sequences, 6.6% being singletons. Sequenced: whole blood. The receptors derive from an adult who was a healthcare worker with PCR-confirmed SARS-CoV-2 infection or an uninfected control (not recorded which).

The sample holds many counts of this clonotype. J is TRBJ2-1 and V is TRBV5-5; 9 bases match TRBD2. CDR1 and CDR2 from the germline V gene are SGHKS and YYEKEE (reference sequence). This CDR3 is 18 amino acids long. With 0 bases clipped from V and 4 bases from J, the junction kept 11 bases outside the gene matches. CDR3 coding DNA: TGTGCCAGCAGCTTGGGAGAGATTAGCGGGAGATGGTACAATGAGCAGTTCTTC. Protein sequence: CASSLGEISGRWYNEQFF.

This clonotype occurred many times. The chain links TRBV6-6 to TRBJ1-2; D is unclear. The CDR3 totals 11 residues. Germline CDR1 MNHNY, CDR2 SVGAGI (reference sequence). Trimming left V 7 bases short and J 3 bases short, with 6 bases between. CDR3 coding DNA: TGTGCCAGCACGAGGGACTATGGCTACACCTTC. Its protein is CASTRDYGYTF.

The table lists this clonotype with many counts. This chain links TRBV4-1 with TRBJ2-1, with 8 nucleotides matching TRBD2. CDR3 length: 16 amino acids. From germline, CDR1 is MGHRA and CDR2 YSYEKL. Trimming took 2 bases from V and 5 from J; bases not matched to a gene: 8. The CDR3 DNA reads TGCGCCAGCAGCCAATCAAGCGGGGGACCCGACAATGAGCAGTTCTTC. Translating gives CASSQSSGGPDNEQFF.

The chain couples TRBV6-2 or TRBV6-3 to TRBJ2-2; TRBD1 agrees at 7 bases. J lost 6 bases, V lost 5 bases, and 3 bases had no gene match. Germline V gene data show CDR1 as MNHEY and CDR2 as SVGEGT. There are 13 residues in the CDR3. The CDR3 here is CASSPQGAGELFF. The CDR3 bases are TGTGCCAGCAGTCCGCAGGGGGCCGGGGAGCTGTTTTTT.

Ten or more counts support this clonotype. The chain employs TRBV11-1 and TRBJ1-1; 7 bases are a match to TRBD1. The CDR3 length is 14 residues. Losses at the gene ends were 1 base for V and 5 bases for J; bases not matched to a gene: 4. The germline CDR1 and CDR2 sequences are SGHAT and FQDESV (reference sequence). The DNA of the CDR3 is TGTGCCAGCAGCTTAGAAACAGGGGTGACTGAAGCTTTCTTT. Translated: CASSLETGVTEAFF.

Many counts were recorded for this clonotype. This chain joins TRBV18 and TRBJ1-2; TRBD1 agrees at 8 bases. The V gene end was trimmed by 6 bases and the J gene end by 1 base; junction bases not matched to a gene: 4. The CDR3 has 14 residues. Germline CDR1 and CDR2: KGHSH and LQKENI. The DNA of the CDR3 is TGTGCCAGCTCGAAGGACAGGGTTAACTATGGCTACACCTTC. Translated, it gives CASSKDRVNYGYTF.

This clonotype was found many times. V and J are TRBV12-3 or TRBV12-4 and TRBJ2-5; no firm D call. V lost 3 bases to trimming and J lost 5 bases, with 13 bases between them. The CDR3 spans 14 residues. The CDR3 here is CASSFPGPSETQYF. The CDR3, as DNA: TGTGCCAGCAGTTTCCCCGGGCCTAGTGAGACCCAGTACTTC.

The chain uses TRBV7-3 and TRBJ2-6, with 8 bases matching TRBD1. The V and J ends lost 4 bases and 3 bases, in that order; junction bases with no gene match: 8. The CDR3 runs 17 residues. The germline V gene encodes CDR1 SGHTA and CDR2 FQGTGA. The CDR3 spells CASSSGQGLDGANVLTF. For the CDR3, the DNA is TGTGCCAGCAGCTCTGGACAGGGATTAGATGGGGCCAACGTCCTGACTTTC.

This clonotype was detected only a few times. This CDR3 is CSASTGGAASNQPQHF. CDR3 bases: TGCAGTGCTTCTACAGGGGGCGCCGCTAGCAATCAGCCCCAGCATTTT. This chain links TRBV20-1 with TRBJ1-5, with TRBD1 matching 9 bases. Trimming cost V 5 bases and J 0 bases; bases outside gene matches: 8. In germline, CDR1 is DFQATT, CDR2 SNEGSKA (reference sequence). This CDR3 contains 16 residues.

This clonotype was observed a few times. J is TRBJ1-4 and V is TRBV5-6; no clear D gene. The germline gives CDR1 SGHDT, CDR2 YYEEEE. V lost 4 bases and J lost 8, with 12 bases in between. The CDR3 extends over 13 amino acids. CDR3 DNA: TGTGCCAGCAGCGAATGGGGTGAAGAAAAACTGTTTTTT. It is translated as CASSEWGEEKLFF.

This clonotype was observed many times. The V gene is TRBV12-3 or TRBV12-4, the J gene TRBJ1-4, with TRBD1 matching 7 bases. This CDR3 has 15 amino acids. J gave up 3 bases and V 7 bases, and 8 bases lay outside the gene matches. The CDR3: CASNPGGASNEKLFF. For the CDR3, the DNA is TGTGCCAGCAACCCAGGGGGAGCGTCTAATGAAAAACTGTTTTTT.

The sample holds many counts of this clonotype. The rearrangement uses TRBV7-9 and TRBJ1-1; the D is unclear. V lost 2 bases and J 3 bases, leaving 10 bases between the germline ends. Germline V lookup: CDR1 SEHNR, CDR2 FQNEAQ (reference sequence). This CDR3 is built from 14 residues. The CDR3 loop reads CASSLTGGHTEAFF. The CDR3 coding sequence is TGTGCCAGCAGCTTAACGGGAGGGCACACTGAAGCTTTCTTT.

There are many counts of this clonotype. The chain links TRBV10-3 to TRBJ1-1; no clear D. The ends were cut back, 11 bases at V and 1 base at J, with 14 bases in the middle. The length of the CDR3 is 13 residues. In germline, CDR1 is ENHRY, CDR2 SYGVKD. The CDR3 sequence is CASTQTSNTEAFF. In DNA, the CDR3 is TGTGCCTCAACTCAGACGTCGAACACTGAAGCTTTCTTT.

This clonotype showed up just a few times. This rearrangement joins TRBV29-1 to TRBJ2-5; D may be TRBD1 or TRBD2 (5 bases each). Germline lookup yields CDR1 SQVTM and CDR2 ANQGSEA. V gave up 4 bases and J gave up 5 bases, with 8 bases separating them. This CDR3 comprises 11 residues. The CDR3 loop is CSVVGTETQYF. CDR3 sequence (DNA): TGCAGCGTTGTAGGGACGGAGACCCAGTACTTC.

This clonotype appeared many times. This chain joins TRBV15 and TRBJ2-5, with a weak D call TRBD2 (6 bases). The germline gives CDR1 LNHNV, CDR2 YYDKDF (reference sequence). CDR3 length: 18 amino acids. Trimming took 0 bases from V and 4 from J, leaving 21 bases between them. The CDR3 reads CATSRDLSRGLEGETQYF. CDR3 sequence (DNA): TGTGCCACCAGCAGAGATTTGTCTAGGGGACTTGAGGGAGAGACCCAGTACTTC.

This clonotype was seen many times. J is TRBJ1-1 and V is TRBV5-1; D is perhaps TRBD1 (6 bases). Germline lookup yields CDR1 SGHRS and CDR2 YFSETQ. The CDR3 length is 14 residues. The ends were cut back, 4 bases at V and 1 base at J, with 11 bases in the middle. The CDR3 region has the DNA TGCGCCAGCAGCGGCGGGACACAGAACACTGAAGCTTTCTTT. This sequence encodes CASSGGTQNTEAFF. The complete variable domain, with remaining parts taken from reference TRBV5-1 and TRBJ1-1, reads KAGVTQTPRYLIKTRGQQVTLSCSPISGHRSVSWYQQTPGQGLQFLFEYFSETQRNKGNFPGRFSGRQFSNSRSEMNVSTLELGDSALYLCASSGGTQNTEAFFGQGTRLTVV.

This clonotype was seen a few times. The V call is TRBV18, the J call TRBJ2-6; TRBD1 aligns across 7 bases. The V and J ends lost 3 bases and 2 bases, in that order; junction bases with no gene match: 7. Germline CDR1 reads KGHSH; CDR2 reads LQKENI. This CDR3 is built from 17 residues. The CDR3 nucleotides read TGTGCCAGCTCACCGACCCTCACAGGGGCTGGGGCCAACGTCCTGACTTTC. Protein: CASSPTLTGAGANVLTF.

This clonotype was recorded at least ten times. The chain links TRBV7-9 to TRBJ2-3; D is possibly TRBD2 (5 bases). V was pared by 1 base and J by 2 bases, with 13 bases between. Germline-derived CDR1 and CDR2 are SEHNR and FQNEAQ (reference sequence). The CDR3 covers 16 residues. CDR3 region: CASSLEPGSLTDTQYF. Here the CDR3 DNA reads TGTGCCAGCAGCTTAGAACCGGGGAGCCTCACAGATACGCAGTATTTT.